Sequencing of this T cell receptor beta chain was carried out in a study of T cell repertoires in cytomegalovirus infection. The wider study: Selected CMV epitopes included recently identified HLA-C-restricted ones as well as well-studied HLA-B-restricted ones.

TCRdb ran MiXCR on the reads and lists one entry per CDR3 protein. This table holds 750,000 to 950,000 distinct CDR3 sequences, 25% to 35% found once. Study results and limitations: Cumulative public TCR beta family frequency identified CMV carriers with the relevant HLA.

This clonotype was detected a few times. Its cognate antigen is unknown. The CDR3 has 16 amino acids. The V end lost 4 bases, the J end lost 5 bases, and 19 bases lay between the germline ends. Germline V CDR1 and CDR2: SGHNT, YYREEE (reference sequence). The material sequenced was cultured CD8+ T cells from PBMCs, taken from culture after CMV antigen stimulation. The chain carries TRBV5-4 and TRBJ2-1; D is possibly TRBD1 (6 bases). This TCR was sampled from a human donor in good health (CMV status not recorded). Some clones in this sample may be carry-over from other donors' samples. Written as DNA, the CDR3 is TGTGCCAGCAGCACCCTGGACAGCTTGGCCAACAATGAGCAGTTCTTC. Its translation: CASSTLDSLANNEQFF.